Listed below are T cell receptor beta chains from one sample, sequenced in a study of blood T cell repertoires in COVID-19. Repertoires were generated with immunoSEQ multiplex PCR, while TCRdb's copy carries only in-frame clones and drops some. The data show 150,000 to 200,000 clones, 80% seen once. The sample consisted of PBMCs or T cells enriched from blood (not recorded which). The receptors were sampled from a woman in her fifties or sixties who had recovered from COVID-19. Both conserved end residues are part of each CDR3. Fields, in order: clone size, J gene, CDR3 length, D gene, V gene, CDR3 protein, CDR3 DNA. D genes are given only for firm matches. Clone size appears in some rows only: once, few, many, or a class for an expanded clone.

-	TRBJ2-3	14	TRBD2	TRBV10-1	CASSRDYNTDTQYF	TGCGCCAGCAGCCGGGACTACAACACAGATACGCAGTATTTT
-	TRBJ1-6	15	TRBD1	TRBV25-1	CASSDAGQGVSPLHF	TGTGCCAGCAGTGACGCTGGACAGGGGGTCTCACCCCTCCACTTT
-	TRBJ1-6	15	TRBD1	TRBV19	CASSPGTGGGSPLHF	TGTGCCAGTAGCCCCGGGACAGGAGGTGGTTCACCCCTCCACTTT
-	TRBJ2-5	14	-	TRBV6-5	CASRAALPKETQYF	TGTGCCAGCAGAGCCGCCCTCCCCAAGGAGACCCAGTACTTC
-	TRBJ1-5	14	-	TRBV19	CASSPGQSNQPQHF	TGTGCCAGTAGTCCTGGACAGAGCAATCAGCCCCAGCATTTT
-	TRBJ1-1	17	-	TRBV18	CASSLMDKRTLGTEAFF	TGTGCCAGCTCACTCATGGACAAGAGGACCTTAGGAACTGAAGCTTTCTTT
once	TRBJ1-1	15	-	TRBV5-4	CASSLRRERDTEAFF	TGTGCCAGCAGCTTAAGGAGGGAGAGGGACACTGAAGCTTTCTTT
-	TRBJ2-1	15	TRBD1	TRBV27	CASSFGQVAPNEQFF	TGTGCCAGCAGTTTTGGACAGGTGGCCCCCAATGAGCAGTTCTTC
-	TRBJ1-2	17	-	TRBV21-1	CASSRPPGVRLPYGYTF	TGTGCCAGCAGCAGACCACCAGGGGTCCGTCTACCCTATGGCTACACCTTC
-	TRBJ2-7	16	TRBD1	TRBV25-1	CASTPNRRTGTHEQYF	TGTGCCAGCACCCCTAACAGAAGGACAGGGACCCACGAGCAGTACTTC
-	TRBJ2-1	14	TRBD1	TRBV28	CASSLDRGYNEQFF	TGTGCCAGCAGTTTAGACAGGGGTTACAATGAGCAGTTCTTC
-	TRBJ1-3	17	-	TRBV14	CASSQDLFSSSGNTIYF	TGTGCCAGCAGCCAAGATCTATTCTCTAGCTCTGGAAACACCATATATTTT
once	TRBJ2-1	14	-	TRBV7-9	CASSPGTRWHEQFF	TGTGCCAGCAGTCCCGGGACAAGATGGCATGAGCAGTTCTTC
-	TRBJ1-1	14	TRBD1	TRBV19	CASSEDGRQGRAFF	TGTGCCAGTAGTGAGGACGGAAGACAGGGGAGGGCTTTCTTT
-	TRBJ1-3	13	-	TRBV27	CASSLGRGGTIYF	TGTGCCAGCAGTTTAGGACGGGGGGGCACCATATATTTT
-	TRBJ1-2	14	-	TRBV19	CASGWRGNEGGYTF	TGTGCCAGTGGTTGGCGGGGGAATGAGGGCGGCTACACCTTC
-	TRBJ2-1	11	TRBD2	TRBV29-1	CSVGGGNEQFF	TGCAGCGTTGGGGGGGGGAATGAGCAGTTCTTC
few	TRBJ2-7	13	-	TRBV7-9	CASSSGLSYEQYF	TGTGCCAGCAGCTCGGGACTTTCCTACGAGCAGTACTTC
-	TRBJ2-7	19	TRBD2	TRBV3-1/TRBV3-2	CASSRSGLAGGLSSYEQYF	TGTGCCAGCAGCCGATCGGGACTAGCGGGGGGACTTAGCTCCTACGAGCAGTACTTC
-	TRBJ2-3	17	-	TRBV7-8	CASSHRTVAPAPDTQYF	TGTGCCAGCAGCCACCGAACCGTGGCCCCCGCCCCAGATACGCAGTATTTT
-	TRBJ1-4	15	TRBD1	TRBV5-1	CASSPGDRDNEKLFF	TGCGCCAGCAGCCCCGGGGACAGGGATAATGAAAAACTGTTTTTT
-	TRBJ2-7	14	-	TRBV5-6	CASSLGGTSYEQYF	TGTGCCAGCAGCTTGGGCGGGACCTCCTACGAGCAGTACTTC
many	TRBJ1-1	13	-	TRBV12-3/TRBV12-4	CASSGQVDGEAFF	TGTGCCAGCAGTGGCCAGGTTGATGGTGAAGCTTTCTTT
-	TRBJ2-7	13	TRBD1	TRBV2	CASSEETGGEQYF	TGTGCCAGCAGCGAAGAGACAGGGGGCGAGCAGTACTTC
-	TRBJ1-1	14	-	TRBV6-5	CASIKRVGFTEAFF	TGTGCCAGCATAAAACGGGTTGGTTTCACTGAAGCTTTCTTT
-	TRBJ2-1	14	-	TRBV6-6	CASSPGTTFNEQFF	TGTGCCAGCAGCCCCGGGACAACCTTCAATGAGCAGTTCTTC
-	TRBJ2-4	16	-	TRBV15	CATSRDSGGLKNIQYF	TGTGCCACCAGCAGAGATTCCGGGGGGCTTAAGAACATTCAGTACTTC
-	TRBJ2-2	17	-	TRBV14	CASSQWQGGSNTGELFF	TGTGCCAGCAGCCAATGGCAGGGGGGTTCGAACACCGGGGAGCTGTTTTTT
-	TRBJ2-5	15	TRBD2	TRBV2	CASRVAGGYQETQYF	TGTGCCAGCAGAGTAGCGGGGGGGTATCAAGAGACCCAGTACTTC
-	TRBJ1-1	16	-	TRBV21-1	CASSPKGSTMNTEAFF	TGTGCCAGCAGCCCTAAGGGGTCAACCATGAACACTGAAGCTTTCTTT
-	TRBJ2-7	15	-	TRBV4-1	CASSQDWRAVGEQYF	TGCGCCAGCAGCCAAGATTGGAGGGCGGTTGGCGAGCAGTACTTC
few	TRBJ1-1	14	-	TRBV6-5	CASSYRGARTEAFF	TGTGCCAGCAGTTACCGGGGGGCTAGGACTGAAGCTTTCTTT
-	TRBJ1-5	15	-	TRBV7-8	CASSLGAGHNQPQHF	TGTGCCAGCAGCTTAGGGGCAGGGCACAATCAGCCCCAGCATTTT
few	TRBJ1-3	15	TRBD1	TRBV4-1	CASSQVFDRGNTIYF	TGCGCCAGCAGCCAAGTATTCGACAGGGGGAACACCATATATTTT
once	TRBJ2-1	14	TRBD2	TRBV11-2	CASSYSGGRNEQFF	TGTGCCAGCAGCTATAGCGGGGGTCGAAATGAGCAGTTCTTC
-	TRBJ2-7	15	-	TRBV7-9	CASSLLAGYLYEQYF	TGTGCCAGCAGCTTACTGGCAGGCTACCTCTACGAGCAGTACTTC
-	TRBJ2-1	17	-	TRBV2	CASSETQIYSSYNEQFF	TGTGCCAGCAGTGAGACCCAAATTTACAGCTCCTACAATGAGCAGTTCTTC
-	TRBJ2-5	16	TRBD2	TRBV5-1	CASSSTAGGIQETQYF	TGCGCCAGCAGCTCCACAGCGGGGGGGATCCAAGAGACCCAGTACTTC
-	TRBJ1-5	13	TRBD1	TRBV2	CASTIQGDQPQHF	TGTGCCAGCACCATACAGGGGGATCAGCCCCAGCATTTT
-	TRBJ2-1	17	TRBD2	TRBV5-1	CASSSRLARNSDNEQFF	TGCGCCAGCAGCTCAAGACTAGCGCGGAACTCCGACAATGAGCAGTTCTTC
-	TRBJ1-2	12	-	TRBV24-1	CAIAGTDTVYTF	TGTGCCATAGCGGGGACGGACACAGTGTACACCTTC
-	TRBJ2-7	12	TRBD1	TRBV6-5	CASNGQGLEQYF	TGTGCCAGCAATGGACAGGGACTCGAGCAGTACTTC
once	TRBJ2-2	14	-	TRBV3-1/TRBV3-2	CASSRGPNTGELFF	TGTGCCAGCAGCCGAGGGCCGAACACCGGGGAGCTGTTTTTT
-	TRBJ2-3	14	TRBD1	TRBV30	CAWARDRSTDTQYF	TGTGCCTGGGCCCGGGACAGAAGCACAGATACGCAGTATTTT
-	TRBJ1-1	17	-	TRBV21-1	CASSKEAVGRGSTEAFF	-
once	TRBJ2-7	13	-	TRBV5-6	CASSLGRAYEQYF	TGTGCCAGCAGCTTGGGCAGGGCCTACGAGCAGTACTTC
-	TRBJ2-3	11	TRBD2	TRBV20-1	CSAPRGGTQYF	TGCAGTGCTCCCCGCGGGGGTACGCAGTATTTT
-	TRBJ2-5	18	TRBD2	TRBV5-1	CASSPRTSGGKVQETQYF	TGCGCCAGCAGCCCACGGACTAGCGGGGGGAAAGTTCAAGAGACCCAGTACTTC
-	TRBJ2-2	14	-	TRBV7-7	CASTPGVGTGELFF	TGTGCCAGCACCCCGGGGGTCGGGACCGGGGAGCTGTTTTTT
-	TRBJ2-7	14	TRBD2	TRBV7-2	CASSLTSGEYEQYF	TGTGCCAGCAGTTTGACTAGCGGAGAATACGAGCAGTACTTC